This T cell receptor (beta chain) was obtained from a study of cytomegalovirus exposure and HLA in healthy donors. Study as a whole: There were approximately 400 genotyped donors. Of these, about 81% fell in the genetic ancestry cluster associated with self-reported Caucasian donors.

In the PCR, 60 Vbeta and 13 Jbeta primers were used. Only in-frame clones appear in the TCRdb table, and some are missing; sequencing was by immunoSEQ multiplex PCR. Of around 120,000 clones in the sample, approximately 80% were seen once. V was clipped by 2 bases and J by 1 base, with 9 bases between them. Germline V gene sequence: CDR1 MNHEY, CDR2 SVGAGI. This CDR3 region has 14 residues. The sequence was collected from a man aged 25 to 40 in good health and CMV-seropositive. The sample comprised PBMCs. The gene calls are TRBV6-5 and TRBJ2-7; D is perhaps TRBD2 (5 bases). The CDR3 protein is CASSYAGTSYEQYF. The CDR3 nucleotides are TGTGCCAGCAGTTACGCGGGCACTTCCTACGAGCAGTACTTC.